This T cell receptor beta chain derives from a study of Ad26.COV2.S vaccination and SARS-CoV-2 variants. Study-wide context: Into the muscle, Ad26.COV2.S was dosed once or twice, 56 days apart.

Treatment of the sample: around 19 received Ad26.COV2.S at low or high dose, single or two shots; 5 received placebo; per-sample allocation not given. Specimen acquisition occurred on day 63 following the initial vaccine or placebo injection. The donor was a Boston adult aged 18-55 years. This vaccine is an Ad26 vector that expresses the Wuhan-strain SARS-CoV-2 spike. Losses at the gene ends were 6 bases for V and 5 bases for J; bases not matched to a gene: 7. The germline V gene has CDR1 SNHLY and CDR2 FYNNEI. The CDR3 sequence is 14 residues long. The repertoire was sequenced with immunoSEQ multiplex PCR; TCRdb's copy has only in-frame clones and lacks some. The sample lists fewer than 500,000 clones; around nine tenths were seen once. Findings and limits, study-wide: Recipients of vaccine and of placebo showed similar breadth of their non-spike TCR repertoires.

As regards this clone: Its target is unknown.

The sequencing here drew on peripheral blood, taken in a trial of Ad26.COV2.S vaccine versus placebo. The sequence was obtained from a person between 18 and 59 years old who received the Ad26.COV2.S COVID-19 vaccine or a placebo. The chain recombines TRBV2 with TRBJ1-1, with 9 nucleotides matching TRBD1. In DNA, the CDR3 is TGTGCCAGCAGGGCACAGGGGGCAAGGACTGAAGCTTTCTTT. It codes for CASRAQGARTEAFF.